This entry lists 26 T cell receptor beta chains sequenced from one sample in a study of cytomegalovirus exposure and HLA in healthy donors. With 60 Vbeta and 13 Jbeta primers, the PCR was carried out. TCRdb's copy holds only in-frame clones and misses some; the assay was immunoSEQ multiplex PCR. The sample includes about 170,000 clones, under 80% of them seen just once. The sequencing sample was made of PBMCs. The receptors shown here come from a female donor in good health and CMV-seronegative.

The chain uses TRBV9 and TRBJ1-1; a possible D gene is TRBD1 (5 bases). V lost 2 bases to trimming and J lost 4 bases, with 12 bases between them. The CDR3 contains 14 residues. Germline-derived CDR1 and CDR2 are SGDLS and YYNGEE. The CDR3 spells CASSVRGGTTEAFF. Written as DNA, the CDR3 is TGTGCCAGCAGCGTTCGTGGGGGGACCACTGAAGCTTTCTTT.

This clone has just one count. The V gene is TRBV19, the J gene TRBJ1-4, with a tentative D call TRBD1 (6 bases). From germline, CDR1 is LNHDA and CDR2 SQIVND (reference sequence). The CDR3 has 14 residues. Trimming pared 7 bases from V and 7 bases from J, leaving 16 bases between. The CDR3 is CASTSGTKLEKLFF. The CDR3 coding sequence is TGTGCCAGTACCTCCGGGACAAAGCTTGAAAAACTGTTTTTT.

The gene calls are TRBV2 and TRBJ2-7; possible D gene TRBD2, 5 bases. From germline, CDR1 is SNHLY and CDR2 FYNNEI. V lost 2 bases and J 7 bases, leaving 15 bases between the germline ends. The CDR3 loop spans 14 amino acids. CDR3 coding DNA: TGTGCCAGCAGTGAAAGGACTGTGGCTTTGGAGCAGTACTTC. Its protein product is CASSERTVALEQYF.

The CDR3: CASSFSGRGTGELFF. The CDR3 DNA follows: TGTGCCAGTAGTTTTAGCGGGAGAGGGACCGGGGAGCTGTTTTTT. The chain recombines TRBV19 with TRBJ2-2, with 9 positions matching TRBD2. Germline assignment: CDR1 LNHDA and CDR2 SQIVND (reference sequence). This CDR3 is 15 amino acids long. Trimming at V came to 5 bases and at J to 5 bases, leaving 6 bases not matched to a gene.

The V and J genes are TRBV7-3 and TRBJ2-3, with 12 bases lining up with TRBD2. The CDR3 has 18 amino acids. CDR1 is SGHTA, CDR2 FQGTGA, per germline. V lost 2 bases, J lost 3 bases, and 9 bases stayed unmatched. This CDR3 reads CASSLFSSTSGSTDTQYF. The CDR3 nucleotides read TGTGCCAGCAGCTTATTCAGTTCGACTAGCGGGAGTACAGATACGCAGTATTTT.

This clone was counted between two and nine times. The chain joins TRBV14 to TRBJ2-7; D might be TRBD2 (6 bases). There are 15 residues in the CDR3. The germline V gene encodes CDR1 SGHDN and CDR2 FVKESK. The V end was cut by 1 base, the J end by 2 bases, with 12 bases between. CDR3 bases: TGTGCCAGCAGCCAAGGTGGGACTCGTACCTACGAGCAGTACTTC. Translated: CASSQGGTRTYEQYF. Full variable domain (missing parts from reference TRBV14 and TRBJ2-7): EAGVTQFPSHSVIEKGQTVTLRCDPISGHDNLYWYRRVMGKEIKFLLHFVKESKQDESGMPNNRFLAERTGGTYSTLKVQPAELEDSGVYFCASSQGGTRTYEQYFGPGTRLTVT.

Notes on this clone: The junction departs from germline at one end; a sequencing error may be responsible. This chain connects TRBV29-1 to TRBJ1-3; D possibly corresponds to TRBD1 (6 bases). Germline V gene data show CDR1 as SQVTM and CDR2 as ANQGSEA. CDR3 length equals 13 residues. The CDR3 region has the DNA TGCAGCGTTGACCCCAGGGGTGGAAACACCGTATATTTT. It translates to CSVDPRGGNTVYF.

The rearrangement uses TRBV7-2 and TRBJ2-7; 8 bases fit TRBD2. V lost 1 base to trimming and J lost 2 bases; unmatched junction nucleotides: 4. The CDR3 length is 15 residues. Germline V gives CDR1 SGHTA, CDR2 FQGNSA. The CDR3 protein is CASSLGAGVAYEQYF. Written as DNA, the CDR3 is TGTGCCAGCAGCTTAGGAGCGGGGGTGGCCTACGAGCAGTACTTC.

The chain couples TRBV19 to TRBJ2-6; perhaps TRBD2 as D (6 bases). This CDR3 contains 14 residues. Germline values: CDR1 LNHDA, CDR2 SQIVND (reference sequence). The V gene lost 11 bases and the J gene lost 0 bases, with 11 bases spanning the gap. The CDR3 loop reads CAGRQTSGANVLTF. The CDR3 DNA is TGTGCCGGGAGGCAAACCTCTGGGGCCAACGTCCTGACTTTC.

The V and J genes are TRBV9 and TRBJ1-3; D remains unclear. V shed 3 bases and J shed 0 bases, with 19 bases lying between them. The germline gives CDR1 SGDLS, CDR2 YYNGEE. The CDR3 contains 18 residues. The DNA for the CDR3 is TGTGCCAGCAGCGGGAACAGCTTACTTCCTTTCTCTGGAAACACCATATATTTT. As protein: CASSGNSLLPFSGNTIYF. Full variable domain (outside the CDR3, taken from reference TRBV9 and TRBJ1-3): DSGVTQTPKHLITATGQRVTLRCSPRSGDLSVYWYQQSLDQGLQFLIQYYNGEERAKGNILERFSAQQFPDLHSELNLSSLELGDSALYFCASSGNSLLPFSGNTIYFGEGSWLTVV.

The chain couples TRBV11-2 to TRBJ2-2, with 10 nucleotides matching TRBD1. Germline trimming cut 4 bases from V and 3 bases from J; bases unmatched to any gene: 2. The CDR3 is 15 residues long. Germline CDR1 reads SGHAT; CDR2 reads FQNNGV. In DNA, the CDR3 is TGTGCCAGCAGCTCCGACAGGGGGCACACCGGGGAGCTGTTTTTT. As protein: CASSSDRGHTGELFF.

As for this clone: Other DNA sequences in this specimen translate into the identical CDR3. The chain carries TRBV7-9 and TRBJ1-1; D uncertain. Trimming left V 0 bases short and J 1 base short, with 6 bases between. The germline V gene has CDR1 SEHNR and CDR2 FQNEAQ (reference sequence). The CDR3 runs 14 residues. The CDR3 coding sequence is TGTGCCAGCAGCTTAGCTTACGGGAACACTGAAGCTTTCTTT. It is translated as CASSLAYGNTEAFF.

The chain links TRBV18 to TRBJ1-4; D unresolved. Trimming cost V 3 bases and J 0 bases, with 11 bases left between them. The length of the CDR3 is 16 residues. The germline CDR1 and CDR2 sequences are KGHSH and LQKENI. CDR3 bases: TGTGCCAGCTCACCGTCCTCGGGTGCAACTAATGAAAAACTGTTTTTT. This encodes CASSPSSGATNEKLFF.

This sequence joins TRBV6-5 and TRBJ1-1; maybe TRBD1 (5 bases). Per the germline V gene, CDR1 is MNHEY and CDR2 is SVGAGI. Trimming cost V 5 bases and J 2 bases, with 12 bases left between them. CDR3 length: 14 amino acids. CDR3 sequence: CASSLSDRNTEAFF. The CDR3 DNA is TGTGCCAGCAGTCTCTCCGACAGAAACACTGAAGCTTTCTTT.

V usage is TRBV27 and J usage is TRBJ2-3; D gene uncertain. The CDR3 loop spans 13 amino acids. CDR1 and CDR2 from the germline V gene are MNHEY and SMNVEV (reference sequence). V was cut by 0 bases and J by 4 bases, with 5 bases left in between. The CDR3 loop reads CASSLSRPDTQYF. As DNA, the CDR3 is TGTGCCAGCAGTTTATCGAGGCCAGATACGCAGTATTTT.

This chain joins TRBV7-2 and TRBJ1-5; 8 nucleotides align to TRBD1. J was trimmed by 7 bases and V by 7 bases; bases with no gene match: 9. Germline-derived CDR1 and CDR2 are SGHTA and FQGNSA. The CDR3 loop spans 14 amino acids. The CDR3 region is CASTSAGGRQPQHF. CDR3 bases: TGTGCCAGCACCTCGGCAGGGGGCAGGCAGCCCCAGCATTTT.

This clone was observed a single time. The CDR3 sequence: CSANRGRRETQYF. The CDR3 nucleotides read TGCAGTGCGAACAGGGGGCGCAGGGAGACCCAGTACTTC. The V gene is TRBV29-1, the J gene TRBJ2-5; 9 nucleotides align to TRBD1. The CDR3 sequence is 13 residues long. Germline loops: CDR1 SQVTM, CDR2 ANQGSEA.

This clone appeared once. The V gene is TRBV2, the J gene TRBJ2-1; 10 bases map to TRBD2. There are 14 residues in the CDR3. V was clipped by 6 bases and J by 9 bases; unmatched bases: 8. Germline V gene data show CDR1 as SNHLY and CDR2 as FYNNEI. The CDR3 region has the DNA TGTGCCAGCAGCGGTAGCGGGGGGCTGGGTGAGCAGTTCTTC. The encoded protein is CASSGSGGLGEQFF.

The chain couples TRBV7-9 to TRBJ2-7; D not certain. The CDR3 is 12 amino acids. Trimming removed 0 bases at V and 2 bases at J, with 2 bases between. Germline values: CDR1 SEHNR, CDR2 FQNEAQ (reference sequence). CDR3 in DNA: TGTGCCAGCAGCTTAGCCGCCTACGAGCAGTACTTC. Its protein is CASSLAAYEQYF.

This clone was counted once. The V gene is TRBV4-3, the J gene TRBJ2-7; 9 nucleotides align to TRBD1. J gave up 0 bases and V 3 bases, and 6 bases lay outside the gene matches. The germline CDR1 and CDR2 sequences are LGHNA and YSLEER. This CDR3 is built from 16 residues. The DNA of the CDR3 is TGCGCCAGCAGCCACGCTACAGGGGGCCCCTCCTACGAGCAGTACTTC. The encoded protein is CASSHATGGPSYEQYF.

CDR3 in DNA: TGTGCCAGCAGCAAAGCGCGTTCGGACACCATATATTTT. Translation: CASSKARSDTIYF. The genes are TRBV21-1 and TRBJ1-3. TRBV21-1 is a pseudogene segment. CDR3 size: 13 residues.

The CDR3 region has the DNA TGTGCCATCAGTGAGCCCGGAGGGACAGCTCCAGTTAACTATGGCTACACCTTC. It is translated as CAISEPGGTAPVNYGYTF. The gene calls are TRBV10-3 and TRBJ1-2, with TRBD1 matching 7 bases. The trim removed 2 bases at V and 1 base at J, leaving 13 bases unmatched. The CDR3 is 18 residues long. Germline V gives CDR1 ENHRY, CDR2 SYGVKD.

This clone came up once. The rearrangement links TRBV19 to TRBJ2-7; 12 bases align to TRBD2. V lost 5 bases and J lost 5; bases outside the gene matches: 7. The CDR3 is made up of 15 amino acids. Germline V gene sequence: CDR1 LNHDA, CDR2 SQIVND (reference sequence). In DNA, the CDR3 is TGTGCCAGTAGTGGAGGACTAGCGGGAAGGGACGAGCAGTACTTC. Amino acids: CASSGGLAGRDEQYF.

The chain has TRBV18 and TRBJ1-1; possible D gene TRBD1, 5 bases. The germline V gene encodes CDR1 KGHSH and CDR2 LQKENI. The CDR3 runs 16 residues. V was clipped by 3 bases and J by 5 bases, with 19 bases between them. In nucleotides, the CDR3 is TGTGCCAGCTCACCGGGACTTTCGAACCAAGGGACTGAAGCTTTCTTT. This sequence encodes CASSPGLSNQGTEAFF.

The J gene is TRBJ2-1, the V gene TRBV30, with 9 bases fitting TRBD1. CDR1 GTSNPN and CDR2 SVGIG come from the germline V gene (reference sequence). This CDR3 is 16 amino acids long. Trimming took 0 bases from V and 5 from J; bases not matched to a gene: 8. CDR3 in DNA: TGTGCCTGGAGTGTAAGGCGACAGGGGGGAAACAATGAGCAGTTCTTC. It codes for CAWSVRRQGGNNEQFF.

The chain uses TRBV19 and TRBJ2-3, with D possibly being TRBD2 (5 bases). V was pared by 6 bases and J by 4 bases, with 11 bases between. CDR1 LNHDA and CDR2 SQIVND come from the germline V gene (reference sequence). This CDR3 comprises 13 residues. Here the CDR3 reads CASRRAGADTQYF. As DNA, the CDR3 is TGTGCCAGTAGGAGGGCCGGGGCAGATACGCAGTATTTT.